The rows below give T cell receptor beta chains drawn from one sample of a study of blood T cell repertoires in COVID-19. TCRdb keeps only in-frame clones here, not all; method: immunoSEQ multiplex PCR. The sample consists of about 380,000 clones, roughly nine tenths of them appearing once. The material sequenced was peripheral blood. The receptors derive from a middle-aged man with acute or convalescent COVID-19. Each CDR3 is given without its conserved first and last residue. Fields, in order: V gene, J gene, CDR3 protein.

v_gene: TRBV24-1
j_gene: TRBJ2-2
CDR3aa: ATSDFYLGGSGLAGDSNTGELF

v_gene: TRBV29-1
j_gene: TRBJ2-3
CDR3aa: SVERSGGGDTQY

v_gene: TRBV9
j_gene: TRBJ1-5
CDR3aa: ASSEGTAISNQPQH

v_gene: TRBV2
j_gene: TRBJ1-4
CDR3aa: ASRGWASTNEKLF

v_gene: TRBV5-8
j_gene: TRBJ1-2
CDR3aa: ASSFTGDYGYT

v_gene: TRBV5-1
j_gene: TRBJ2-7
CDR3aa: ASSLEGQGFTYEQY

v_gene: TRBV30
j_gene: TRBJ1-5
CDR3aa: AWSVSSGSNQPQH

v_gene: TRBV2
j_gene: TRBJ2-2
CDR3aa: ASSNLAGVTGELF

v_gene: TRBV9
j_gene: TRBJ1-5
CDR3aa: ASSVDSLWPQH

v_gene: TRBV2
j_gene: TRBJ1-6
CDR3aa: ASSEERPVSPLH

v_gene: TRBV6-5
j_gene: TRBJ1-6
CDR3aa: ASSGQGRLPLH

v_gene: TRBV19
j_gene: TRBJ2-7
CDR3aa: ASKPGQGAYEQY

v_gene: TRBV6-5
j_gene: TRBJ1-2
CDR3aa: ASRAGGLGGYT

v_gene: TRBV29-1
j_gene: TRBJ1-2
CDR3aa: SVDRQGASPNYGYT

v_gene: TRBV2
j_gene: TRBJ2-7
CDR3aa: ASSLAGISYEQY

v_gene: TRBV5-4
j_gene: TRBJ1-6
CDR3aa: ASSGLNRDSPLH

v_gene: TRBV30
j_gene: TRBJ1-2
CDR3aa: AWSTGGGVTYGYT

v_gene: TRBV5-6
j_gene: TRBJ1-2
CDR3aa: ASSSRLANYGYT

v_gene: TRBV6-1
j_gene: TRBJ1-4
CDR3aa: ASSEAHRTNEKLF

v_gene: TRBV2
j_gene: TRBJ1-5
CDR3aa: ASSENRGSNQPQH

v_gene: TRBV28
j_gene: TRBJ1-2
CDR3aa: ASSSGQNYGYT

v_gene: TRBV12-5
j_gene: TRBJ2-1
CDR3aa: ASGREAPFNEQF

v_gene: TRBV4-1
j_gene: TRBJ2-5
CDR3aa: ASSQETGLGETQY

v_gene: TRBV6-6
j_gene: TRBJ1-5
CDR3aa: ASRQGYQPQH

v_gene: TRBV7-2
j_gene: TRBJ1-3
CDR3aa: ASSLEASSGNTIY

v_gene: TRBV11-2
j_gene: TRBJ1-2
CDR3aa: ASSLGGTNYGYT

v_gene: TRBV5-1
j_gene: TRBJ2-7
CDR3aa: ASSLAAHTNYEQY

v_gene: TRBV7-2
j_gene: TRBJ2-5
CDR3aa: ASSTRTSGRARETQY

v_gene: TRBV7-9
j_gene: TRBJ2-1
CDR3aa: ASSFSLAGVSYNEQF

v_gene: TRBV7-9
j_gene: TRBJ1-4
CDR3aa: ASSLDRVANEKLF

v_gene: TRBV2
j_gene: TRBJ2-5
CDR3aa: ASTISGATETQY

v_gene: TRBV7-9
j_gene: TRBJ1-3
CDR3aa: ASSLPVNPDRIRRNTIY

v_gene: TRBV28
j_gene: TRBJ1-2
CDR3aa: ASRRGAPLGYT

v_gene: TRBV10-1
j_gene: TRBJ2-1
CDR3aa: ASGWDYRQF

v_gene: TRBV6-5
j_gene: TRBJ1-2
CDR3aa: ASSPRANYGYT

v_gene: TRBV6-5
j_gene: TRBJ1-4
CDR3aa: ASSDRGLGNEKLF

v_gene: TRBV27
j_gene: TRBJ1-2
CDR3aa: ASSLGGLDGYT

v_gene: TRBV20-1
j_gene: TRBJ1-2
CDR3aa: SARTSGYT

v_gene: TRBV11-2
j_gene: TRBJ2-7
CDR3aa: ASSYSLAGVREQY

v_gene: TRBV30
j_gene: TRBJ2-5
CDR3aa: AWNLWDSAETQY

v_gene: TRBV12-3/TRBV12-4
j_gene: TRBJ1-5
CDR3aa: ASSSSQPQH

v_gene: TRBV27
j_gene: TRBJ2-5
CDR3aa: ASSFGLAGVWSQY